This TCR beta chain was captured by sequencing in a study of blood T cell repertoires in COVID-19. In the study overall: Researchers got acute and convalescent COVID-19 samples from the United States, Italy and Spain. Sample material is recorded as cDNA or gDNA derived from T cells, B-cell-depleted T cells, or PBMCs.

In the authors' workflow: It was from reference gene primer amplification that nucleated cell counts were estimated. Data came from immunoSEQ multiplex PCR; TCRdb stores just in-frame clones and leaves some out. That table furnishes V, J and clone size, whereas the DNA furnished D and trimming. The data hold fewer than 250,000 clones, with around nine tenths observed a single time. Germline CDR1 and CDR2: SGHAT and FQNNGV. V was trimmed by 1 base and J by 2 bases, leaving 14 bases between them. The CDR3 has 16 amino acids. This chain connects TRBV11-2 to TRBJ2-5, with D maybe TRBD2 (6 bases). Sequencing used peripheral blood. The receptor's source is an older woman who had recovered from COVID-19. This CDR3 is CASSLVVGGGQETQYF. The CDR3 bases are TGTGCCAGCAGCTTAGTAGTGGGAGGAGGTCAAGAGACCCAGTACTTC.